This T cell receptor (beta chain) comes out of a study of cytomegalovirus exposure and HLA in healthy donors. The table lists this clone with a few counts. It was with 60 Vbeta and 13 Jbeta primers that the PCR ran. Generated by immunoSEQ multiplex PCR, the TCRdb table keeps only in-frame clones and is missing some. Among 150,000 to 200,000 clones listed, roughly 85% were seen once. The CDR3 contains 13 residues. The germline V and J ends were trimmed by 6 bases and 7 bases, with 15 bases remaining between them. Germline CDR1 LNHDA, CDR2 SQIVND (reference sequence). The sample comprised PBMCs. V usage is TRBV19 and J usage is TRBJ1-2; D is unresolved. The sequence came from a male donor in good health and CMV-seropositive. The CDR3 DNA is TGTGCCAGTAGCGATGCGAGGGAGGTTGGCTACACCTTC. Translation: CASSDAREVGYTF. Looking up the rest from reference TRBV19 and TRBJ1-2 gives the full variable domain: DGGITQSPKYLFRKEGQNVTLSCEQNLNHDAMYWYRQDPGQGLRLIYYSQIVNDFQKGDIAEGYSVSREKKESFPLTVTSAQKNPTAFYLCASSDAREVGYTFGSGTRLTVV.